This T cell receptor beta chain was recovered during a study of T cells after yellow fever vaccination. The V and J ends lost 4 bases and 4 bases respectively, with 9 bases between them. The CDR3 contains 14 residues. Germline-derived CDR1 and CDR2 are KGHDR and SFDVKD. Conversion of TCR transcripts into cDNA relied on 5'RACE template switching, which added a universal primer site and UMIs. TCRdb ran MiXCR on the 5' RACE reads and lists one entry per CDR3 protein. This sample has 500,000 to 650,000 distinct CDR3 sequences, with about 15% found just once. This clonotype came up a few times. Sequencing used PBMCs, obtained 5 days after the first yellow fever vaccination. The TCR sequence derives from a man between 18 and 29 years old who received the YFV17D yellow fever vaccine. The chain is built from TRBV24-1 and TRBJ2-2, with D hard to call. The CDR3 loop reads CATSEATRTGELFF. The CDR3 nucleotides are TGTGCCACCAGTGAAGCGACACGCACCGGGGAGCTGTTTTTT.